This paragraph covers one TCR beta chain sequence. Antigen unknown. The sample belongs to a study of cytomegalovirus exposure and HLA in healthy donors. Whole-study context: Drawn from HLA-typed donors, approximately 85 million unique TCRs were held in an early data release.

The PCR had 60 Vbeta and 13 Jbeta primers. How the authors handled the data: Counted up in a later analysis, unique TCR beta chains came to about 80 million, with some 11 million shared. Generated by immunoSEQ multiplex PCR, the TCRdb table keeps only in-frame clones and is missing some. V and J calls and clone size are given by that table; D and trimming were obtained from the DNA. This sample contains over 45,000 clones. Study-wide points: It was confirmed in vitro that three of the CMV-associated chains were specific for CMV antigens.

This CDR3 has 11 residues. Trimming shortened V by 3 bases and J by 5 bases, and 7 bases separated the two germline ends. The germline gives CDR1 DFQATT, CDR2 SNEGSKA (reference sequence). The sequencing sample was made of PBMCs. This chain joins TRBV20-1 and TRBJ1-1; maybe TRBD1 (5 bases). The TCR sequence derives from a woman younger than 35 in good health and CMV-seronegative. CDR3 in amino acids: CSASKGTEAFF. As DNA, the CDR3 is TGCAGTGCTAGTAAGGGGACTGAAGCTTTCTTT.